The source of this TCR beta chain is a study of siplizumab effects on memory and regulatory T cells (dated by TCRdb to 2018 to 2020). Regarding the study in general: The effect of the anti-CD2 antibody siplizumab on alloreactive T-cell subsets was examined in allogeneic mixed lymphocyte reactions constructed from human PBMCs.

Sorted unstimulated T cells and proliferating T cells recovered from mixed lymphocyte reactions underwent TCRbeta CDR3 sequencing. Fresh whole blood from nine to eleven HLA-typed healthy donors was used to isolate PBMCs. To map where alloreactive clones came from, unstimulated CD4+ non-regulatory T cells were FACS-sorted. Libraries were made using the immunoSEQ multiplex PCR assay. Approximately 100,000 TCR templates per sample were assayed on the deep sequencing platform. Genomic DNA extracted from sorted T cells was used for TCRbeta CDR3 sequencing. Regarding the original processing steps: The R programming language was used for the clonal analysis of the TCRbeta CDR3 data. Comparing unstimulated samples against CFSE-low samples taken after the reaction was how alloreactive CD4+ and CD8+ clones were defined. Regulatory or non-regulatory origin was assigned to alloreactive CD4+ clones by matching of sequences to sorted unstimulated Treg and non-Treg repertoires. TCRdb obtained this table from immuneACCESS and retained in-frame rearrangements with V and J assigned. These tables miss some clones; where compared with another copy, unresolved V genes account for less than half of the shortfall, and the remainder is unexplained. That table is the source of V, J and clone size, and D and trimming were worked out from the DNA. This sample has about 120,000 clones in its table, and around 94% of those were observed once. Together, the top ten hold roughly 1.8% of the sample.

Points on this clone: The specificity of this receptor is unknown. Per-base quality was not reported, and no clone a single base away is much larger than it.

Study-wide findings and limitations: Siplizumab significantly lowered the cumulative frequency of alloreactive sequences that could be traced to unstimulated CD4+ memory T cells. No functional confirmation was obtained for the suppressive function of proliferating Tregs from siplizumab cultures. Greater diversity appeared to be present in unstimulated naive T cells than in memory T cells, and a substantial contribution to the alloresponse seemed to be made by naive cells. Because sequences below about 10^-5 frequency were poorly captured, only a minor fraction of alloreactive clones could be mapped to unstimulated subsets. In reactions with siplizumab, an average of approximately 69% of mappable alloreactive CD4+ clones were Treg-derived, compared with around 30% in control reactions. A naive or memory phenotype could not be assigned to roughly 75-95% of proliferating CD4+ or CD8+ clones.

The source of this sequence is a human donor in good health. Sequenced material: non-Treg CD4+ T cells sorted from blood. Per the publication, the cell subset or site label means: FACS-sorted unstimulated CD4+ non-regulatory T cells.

The DNA sequence follows: TGTGCCATCTTGGGGGTCTCAGGGAATCAGCCCCAGCATTTT. Its protein reads: CAILGVSGNQPQHF. The rearranged chain carries TRBV10-3 and TRBJ1-5; the D segment could be TRBD1, given 5 matching bases. Trimming at the junction amounts to 8 bases on V and 4 bases on J, and the germline ends lie 15 bases apart. The CDR3 spans 14 residues, from the cysteine through the phenylalanine. Only the CDR3 region is kept as DNA, spanning 42 bases read in frame from base 1. As encoded in the germline V gene, CDR1 is ENHRY while CDR2 is SYGVKD.